This T cell receptor (beta chain) was identified in a study of blood T cell repertoires in COVID-19. At the level of the study: T cells, B-cell-depleted T cells, or PBMCs supplied cDNA or gDNA.

Trimming took 2 bases from V and 5 from J, leaving 10 bases between them. The CDR3 runs to 14 residues. Germline CDR1 and CDR2: SGHTA and FQGNSA. Sequencing was performed with immunoSEQ multiplex PCR; in TCRdb, only in-frame clones are kept and a portion is missing. In the table there are around 250,000 clones, 84% of which are singletons. The chain has TRBV7-2 and TRBJ1-5; D is unclear. This receptor was taken from a human donor in a cohort sampled during active COVID-19. Material for sequencing was peripheral blood. CDR3 in DNA: TGTGCCAGCAGCTTATTTGGAGTGGATCAGCCCCAGCATTTT. Protein product: CASSLFGVDQPQHF.